This record covers a single TCR beta chain. This sample stems from a study of T cell responses to AZD1222 COVID-19 vaccine. The overall study: Pooling covered second doses at about 4 or about 12 weeks.

Unmatched junction bases numbered 22, after V lost 4 bases and J lost 2 bases. The CDR3 runs 22 residues. Per germline, CDR1 KGHDR and CDR2 SFDVKD. Some clones are missing from TCRdb's copy, which holds only in-frame ones; the method was immunoSEQ multiplex PCR. The sample has roughly 150,000 clones; approximately 83% are singletons. The rearrangement uses TRBV24-1 and TRBJ1-3, with 10 bases matching TRBD1. This receptor was taken from an adult in good health. The specimen was peripheral blood, collected on day 0 of AZD1222 vaccination. The CDR3 here is CATSDIDRGRPTLPGAGNTIYF. CDR3 DNA: TGTGCCACCAGTGACATCGACAGGGGGCGACCCACCCTCCCGGGTGCTGGAAACACCATATATTTT.